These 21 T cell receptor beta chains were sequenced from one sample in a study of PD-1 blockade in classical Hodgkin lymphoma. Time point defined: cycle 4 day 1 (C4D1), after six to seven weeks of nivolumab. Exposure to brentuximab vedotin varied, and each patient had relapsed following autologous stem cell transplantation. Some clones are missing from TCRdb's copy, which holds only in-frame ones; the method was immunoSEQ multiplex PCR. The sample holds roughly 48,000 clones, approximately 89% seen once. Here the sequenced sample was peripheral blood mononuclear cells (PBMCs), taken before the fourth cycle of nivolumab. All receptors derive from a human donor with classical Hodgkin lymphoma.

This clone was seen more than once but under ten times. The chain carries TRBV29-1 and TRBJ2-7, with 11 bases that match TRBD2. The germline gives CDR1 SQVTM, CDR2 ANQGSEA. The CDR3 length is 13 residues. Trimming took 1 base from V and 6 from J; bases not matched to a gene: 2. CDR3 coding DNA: TGCAGCGTTGAAGTGCTAGCGGGAGGCGAGCAGTACTTC. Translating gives CSVEVLAGGEQYF.

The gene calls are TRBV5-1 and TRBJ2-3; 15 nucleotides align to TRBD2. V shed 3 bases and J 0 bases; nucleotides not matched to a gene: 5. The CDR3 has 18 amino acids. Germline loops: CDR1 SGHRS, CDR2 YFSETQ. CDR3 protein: CASSSGLAGGHSTDTQYF. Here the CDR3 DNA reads TGCGCCAGCAGCTCGGGACTAGCGGGGGGTCACAGCACAGATACGCAGTATTTT.

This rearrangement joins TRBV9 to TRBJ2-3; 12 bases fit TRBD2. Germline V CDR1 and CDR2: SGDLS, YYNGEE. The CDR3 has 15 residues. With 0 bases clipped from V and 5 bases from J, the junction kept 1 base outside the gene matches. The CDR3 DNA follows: TGTGCCAGCAGCGTAGGACTAGCGGGGGAAGATACGCAGTATTTT. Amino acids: CASSVGLAGEDTQYF. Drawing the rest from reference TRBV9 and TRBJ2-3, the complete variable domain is DSGVTQTPKHLITATGQRVTLRCSPRSGDLSVYWYQQSLDQGLQFLIQYYNGEERAKGNILERFSAQQFPDLHSELNLSSLELGDSALYFCASSVGLAGEDTQYFGPGTRLTVL.

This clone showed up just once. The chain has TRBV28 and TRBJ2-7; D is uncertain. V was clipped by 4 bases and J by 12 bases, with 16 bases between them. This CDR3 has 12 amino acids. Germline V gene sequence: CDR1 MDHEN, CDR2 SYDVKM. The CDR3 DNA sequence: TGTGCCAGCAGTTACCCAGGAGATGCACCGTACTTC. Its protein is CASSYPGDAPYF.

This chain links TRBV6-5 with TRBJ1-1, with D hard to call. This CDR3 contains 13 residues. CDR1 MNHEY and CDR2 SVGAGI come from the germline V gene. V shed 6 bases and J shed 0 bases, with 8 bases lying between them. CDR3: CASRPTVNTEAFF. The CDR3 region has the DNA TGTGCCAGCAGGCCTACAGTGAACACTGAAGCTTTCTTT.

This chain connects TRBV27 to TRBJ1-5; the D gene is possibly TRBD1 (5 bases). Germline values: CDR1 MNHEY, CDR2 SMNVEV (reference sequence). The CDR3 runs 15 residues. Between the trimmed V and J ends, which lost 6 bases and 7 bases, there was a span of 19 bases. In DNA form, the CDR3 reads TGTGCCAGCAGAATTCAGGGCTTGATCAGCCAGCCCCAGCATTTT. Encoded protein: CASRIQGLISQPQHF.

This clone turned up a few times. This CDR3 reads CASSDRDNSPLHF. In nucleotides, the CDR3 is TGTGCCAGCAGTGACAGGGATAATTCACCCCTCCACTTT. The chain uses TRBV6-4 and TRBJ1-6; D gene ambiguous. This CDR3 contains 13 residues. The V end lost 2 bases, the J end lost 5 bases, and 4 bases lay between the germline ends. Germline loops: CDR1 MRHNA, CDR2 SNTAGT.

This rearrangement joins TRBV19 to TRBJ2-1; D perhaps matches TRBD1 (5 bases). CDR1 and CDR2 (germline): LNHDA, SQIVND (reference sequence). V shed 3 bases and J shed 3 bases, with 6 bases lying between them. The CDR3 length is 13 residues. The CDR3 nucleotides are TGTGCCAGTAGTATCCAGGGCTACAATGAGCAGTTCTTC. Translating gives CASSIQGYNEQFF. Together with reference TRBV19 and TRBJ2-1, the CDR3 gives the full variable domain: DGGITQSPKYLFRKEGQNVTLSCEQNLNHDAMYWYRQDPGQGLRLIYYSQIVNDFQKGDIAEGYSVSREKKESFPLTVTSAQKNPTAFYLCASSIQGYNEQFFGPGTRLTVL.

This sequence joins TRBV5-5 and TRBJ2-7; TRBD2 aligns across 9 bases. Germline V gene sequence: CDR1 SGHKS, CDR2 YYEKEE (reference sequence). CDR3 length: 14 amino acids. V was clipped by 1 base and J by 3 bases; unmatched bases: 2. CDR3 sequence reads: CASSLRSGSYEQYF. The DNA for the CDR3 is TGTGCCAGCAGCTTGCGTAGCGGGAGCTACGAGCAGTACTTC.

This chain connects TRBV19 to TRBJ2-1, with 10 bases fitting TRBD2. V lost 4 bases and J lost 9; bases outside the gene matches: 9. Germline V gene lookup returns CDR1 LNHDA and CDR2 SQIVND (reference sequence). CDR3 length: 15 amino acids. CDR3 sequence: CASSNPGTSVGEQFF. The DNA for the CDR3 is TGTGCCAGTAGTAACCCGGGGACTAGCGTGGGTGAGCAGTTCTTC. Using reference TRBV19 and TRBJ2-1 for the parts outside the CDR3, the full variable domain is DGGITQSPKYLFRKEGQNVTLSCEQNLNHDAMYWYRQDPGQGLRLIYYSQIVNDFQKGDIAEGYSVSREKKESFPLTVTSAQKNPTAFYLCASSNPGTSVGEQFFGPGTRLTVL.

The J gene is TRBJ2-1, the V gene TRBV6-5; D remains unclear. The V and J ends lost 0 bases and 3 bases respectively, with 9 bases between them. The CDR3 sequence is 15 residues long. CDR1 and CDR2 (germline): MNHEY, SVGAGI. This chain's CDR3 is CASSYSLNSYNEQFF. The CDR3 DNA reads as TGTGCCAGCAGTTACTCGTTGAACAGCTACAATGAGCAGTTCTTC.

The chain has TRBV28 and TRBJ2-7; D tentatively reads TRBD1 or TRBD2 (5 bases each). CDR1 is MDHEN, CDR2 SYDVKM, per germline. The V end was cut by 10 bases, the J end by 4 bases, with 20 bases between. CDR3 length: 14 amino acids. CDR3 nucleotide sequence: TGTGCCACCACCCTGGGGACCCGAAGATACGAGCAGTACTTC. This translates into CATTLGTRRYEQYF.

The chain's CDR3 is CASSSQGTTGELFF. The CDR3 nucleotides are TGTGCCAGCAGCTCTCAGGGAACCACCGGGGAGCTGTTTTTT. This rearrangement joins TRBV7-6 to TRBJ2-2, with a tentative D call TRBD1 (5 bases). CDR1 is SGHVS, CDR2 FNYEAQ, per germline. The CDR3 loop spans 14 amino acids. V gave up 4 bases and J gave up 4 bases, with 10 bases separating them.

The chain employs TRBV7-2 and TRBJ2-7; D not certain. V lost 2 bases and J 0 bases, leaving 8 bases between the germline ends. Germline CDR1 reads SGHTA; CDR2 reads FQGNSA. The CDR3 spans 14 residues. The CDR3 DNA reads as TGTGCCAGCAGCTTACGGCAAAGCTCCTACGAGCAGTACTTC. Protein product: CASSLRQSSYEQYF.

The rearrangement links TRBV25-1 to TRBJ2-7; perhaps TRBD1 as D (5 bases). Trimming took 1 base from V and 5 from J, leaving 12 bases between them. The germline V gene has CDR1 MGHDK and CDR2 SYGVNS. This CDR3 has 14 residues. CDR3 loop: CASSEWGSIHEQYF. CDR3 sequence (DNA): TGTGCCAGCAGTGAATGGGGCAGTATCCACGAGCAGTACTTC.

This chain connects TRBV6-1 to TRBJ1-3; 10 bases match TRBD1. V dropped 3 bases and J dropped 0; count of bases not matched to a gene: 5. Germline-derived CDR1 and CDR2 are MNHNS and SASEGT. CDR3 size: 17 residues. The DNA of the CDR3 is TGTGCCAGCAGTGACCGGGACAGGGGTAGCTCTGGAAACACCATATATTTT. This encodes CASSDRDRGSSGNTIYF.

CDR3 nucleotides: TGTGCCAGCAGTGAAGCGAACTTAGGGTACGAGCAGTACTTC. It is translated as CASSEANLGYEQYF. The V gene is TRBV2, the J gene TRBJ2-7; no clear D. Germline assignment: CDR1 SNHLY and CDR2 FYNNEI. This CDR3 has 14 residues. With 0 bases removed from V and 4 bases from J, the gap between germline ends came to 10 bases.

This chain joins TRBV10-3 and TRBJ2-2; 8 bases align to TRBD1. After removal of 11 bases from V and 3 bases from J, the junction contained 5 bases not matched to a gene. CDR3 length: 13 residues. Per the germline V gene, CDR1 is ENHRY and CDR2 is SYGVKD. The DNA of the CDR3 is TGTGCCGCTCAGGGGGCTCACACCGGGGAGCTGTTTTTT. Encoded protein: CAAQGAHTGELFF.

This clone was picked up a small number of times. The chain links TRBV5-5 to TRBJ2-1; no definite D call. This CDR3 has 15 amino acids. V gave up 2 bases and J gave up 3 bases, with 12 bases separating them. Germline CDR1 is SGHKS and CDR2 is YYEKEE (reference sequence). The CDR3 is CASSLTGSGYNEQFF. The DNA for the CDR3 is TGTGCCAGCAGCTTAACGGGTTCAGGCTACAATGAGCAGTTCTTC.

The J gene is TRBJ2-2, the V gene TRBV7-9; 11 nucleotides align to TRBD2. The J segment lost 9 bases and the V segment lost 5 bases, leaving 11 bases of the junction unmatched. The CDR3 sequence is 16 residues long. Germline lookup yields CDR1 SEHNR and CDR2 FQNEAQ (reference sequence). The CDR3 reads CASSELAGERRWELFF. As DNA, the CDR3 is TGTGCCAGCAGCGAACTAGCGGGAGAAAGGCGGTGGGAGCTGTTTTTT.

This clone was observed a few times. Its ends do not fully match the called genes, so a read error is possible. CDR3 sequence: CASSLYGGSNTGELFF. CDR3 in DNA: TGTGCTAGCAGCTTATATGGGGGGTCGAACACCGGGGAGCTGTTTTTT. This chain links TRBV7-7 with TRBJ2-2; possible D gene TRBD2, 6 bases. The germline V gene encodes CDR1 SSHAT and CDR2 FNYEAQ (reference sequence). The CDR3 spans 16 residues.